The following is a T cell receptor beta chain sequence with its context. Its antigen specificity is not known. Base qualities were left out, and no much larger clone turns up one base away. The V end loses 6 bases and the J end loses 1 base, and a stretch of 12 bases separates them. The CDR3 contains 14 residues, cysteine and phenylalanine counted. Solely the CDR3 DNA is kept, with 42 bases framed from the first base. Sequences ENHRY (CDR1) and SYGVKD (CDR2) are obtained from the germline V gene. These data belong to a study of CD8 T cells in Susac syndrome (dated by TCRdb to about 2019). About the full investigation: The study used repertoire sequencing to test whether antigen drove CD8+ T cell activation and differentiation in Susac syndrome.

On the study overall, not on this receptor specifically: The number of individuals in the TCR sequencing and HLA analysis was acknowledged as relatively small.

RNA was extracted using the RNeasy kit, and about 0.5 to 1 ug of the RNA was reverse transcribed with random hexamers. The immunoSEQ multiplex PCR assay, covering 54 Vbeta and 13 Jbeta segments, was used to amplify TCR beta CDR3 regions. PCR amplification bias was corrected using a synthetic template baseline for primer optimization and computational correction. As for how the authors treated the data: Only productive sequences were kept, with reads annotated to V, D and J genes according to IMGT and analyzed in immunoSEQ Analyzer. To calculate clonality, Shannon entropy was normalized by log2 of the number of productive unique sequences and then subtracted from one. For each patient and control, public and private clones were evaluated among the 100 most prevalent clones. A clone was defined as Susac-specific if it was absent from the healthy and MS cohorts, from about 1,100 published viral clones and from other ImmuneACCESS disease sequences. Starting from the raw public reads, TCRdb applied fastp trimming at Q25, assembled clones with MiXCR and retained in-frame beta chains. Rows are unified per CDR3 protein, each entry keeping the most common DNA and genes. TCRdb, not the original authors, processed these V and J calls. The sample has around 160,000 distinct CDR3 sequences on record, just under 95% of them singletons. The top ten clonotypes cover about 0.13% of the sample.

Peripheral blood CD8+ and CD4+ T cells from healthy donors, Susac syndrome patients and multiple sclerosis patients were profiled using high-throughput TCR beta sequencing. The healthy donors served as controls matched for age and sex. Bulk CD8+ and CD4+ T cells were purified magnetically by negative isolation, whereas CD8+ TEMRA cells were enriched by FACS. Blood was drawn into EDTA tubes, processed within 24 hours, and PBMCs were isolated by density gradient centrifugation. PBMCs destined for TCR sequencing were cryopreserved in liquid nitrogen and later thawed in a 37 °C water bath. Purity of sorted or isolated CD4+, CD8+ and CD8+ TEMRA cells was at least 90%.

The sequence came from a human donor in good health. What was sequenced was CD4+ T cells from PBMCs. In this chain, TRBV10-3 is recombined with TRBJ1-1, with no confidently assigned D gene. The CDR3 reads CAIRVAAANTEAFF. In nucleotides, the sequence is TGTGCCATCAGGGTCGCGGCTGCGAACACTGAAGCTTTCTTT.